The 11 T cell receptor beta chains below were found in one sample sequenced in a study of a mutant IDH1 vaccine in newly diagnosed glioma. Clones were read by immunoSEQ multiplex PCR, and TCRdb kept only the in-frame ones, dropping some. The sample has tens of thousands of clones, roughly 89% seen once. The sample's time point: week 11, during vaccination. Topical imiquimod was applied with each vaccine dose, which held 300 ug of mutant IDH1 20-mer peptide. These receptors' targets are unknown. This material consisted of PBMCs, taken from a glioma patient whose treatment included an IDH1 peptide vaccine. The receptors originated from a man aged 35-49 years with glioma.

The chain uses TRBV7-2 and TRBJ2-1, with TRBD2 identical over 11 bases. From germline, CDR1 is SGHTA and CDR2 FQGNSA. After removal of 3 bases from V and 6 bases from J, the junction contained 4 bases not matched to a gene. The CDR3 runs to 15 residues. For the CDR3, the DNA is TGTGCCAGCAGCTTGTCGGGACTAGCGGCCAATGAGCAGTTCTTC. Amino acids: CASSLSGLAANEQFF.

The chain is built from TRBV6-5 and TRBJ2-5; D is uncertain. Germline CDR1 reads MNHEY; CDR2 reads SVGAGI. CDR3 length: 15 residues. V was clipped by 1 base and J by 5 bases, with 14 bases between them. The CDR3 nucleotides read TGTGCCAGCAGTTACTTGGGTTCAGCTTCGGAGACCCAGTACTTC. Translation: CASSYLGSASETQYF.

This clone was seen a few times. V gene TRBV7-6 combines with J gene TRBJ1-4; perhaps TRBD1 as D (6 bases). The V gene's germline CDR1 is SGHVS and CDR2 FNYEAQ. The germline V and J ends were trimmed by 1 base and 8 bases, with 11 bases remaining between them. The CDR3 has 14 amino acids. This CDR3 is CASSLGSGVEKLFF. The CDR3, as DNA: TGTGCCAGCAGCTTAGGGTCAGGGGTCGAAAAACTGTTTTTT.

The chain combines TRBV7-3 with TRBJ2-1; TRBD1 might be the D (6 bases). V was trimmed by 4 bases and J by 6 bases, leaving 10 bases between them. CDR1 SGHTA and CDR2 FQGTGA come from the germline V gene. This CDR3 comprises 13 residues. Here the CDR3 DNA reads TGTGCCAGCAGCTCCACAGGGCTCAATGAGCAGTTCTTC. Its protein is CASSSTGLNEQFF. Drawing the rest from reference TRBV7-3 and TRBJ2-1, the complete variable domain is GAGVSQTPSNKVTEKGKYVELRCDPISGHTALYWYRQSLGQGPEFLIYFQGTGAADDSGLPNDRFFAVRPEGSVSTLKIQRTERGDSAVYLCASSSTGLNEQFFGPGTRLTVL.

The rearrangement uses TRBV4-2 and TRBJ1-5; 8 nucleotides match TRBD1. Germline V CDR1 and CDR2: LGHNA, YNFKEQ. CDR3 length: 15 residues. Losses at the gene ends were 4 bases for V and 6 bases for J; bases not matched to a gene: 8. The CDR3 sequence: CASSLGQDGGQPQHF. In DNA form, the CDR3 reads TGTGCCAGCAGCCTGGGACAGGACGGGGGTCAGCCCCAGCATTTT.

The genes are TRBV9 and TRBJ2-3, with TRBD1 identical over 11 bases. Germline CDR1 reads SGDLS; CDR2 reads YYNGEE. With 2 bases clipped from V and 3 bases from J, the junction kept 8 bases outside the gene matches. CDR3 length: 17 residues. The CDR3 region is CASSVMGQGGRTDTQYF. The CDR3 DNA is TGTGCCAGCAGCGTCATGGGACAGGGGGGACGGACAGATACGCAGTATTTT.

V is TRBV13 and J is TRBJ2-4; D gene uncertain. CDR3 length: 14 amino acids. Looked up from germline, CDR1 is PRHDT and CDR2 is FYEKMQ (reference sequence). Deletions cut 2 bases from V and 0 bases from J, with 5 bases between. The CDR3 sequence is CASSLRVAKNIQYF. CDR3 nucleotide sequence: TGTGCCAGCAGCTTAAGAGTAGCCAAAAACATTCAGTACTTC.

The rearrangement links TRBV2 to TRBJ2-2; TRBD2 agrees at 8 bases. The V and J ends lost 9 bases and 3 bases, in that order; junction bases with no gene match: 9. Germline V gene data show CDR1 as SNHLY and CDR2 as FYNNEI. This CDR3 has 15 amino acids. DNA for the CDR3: TGTGCCAGTAGGACCGGGCGGGGGGACACCGGGGAGCTGTTTTTT. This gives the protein CASRTGRGDTGELFF.

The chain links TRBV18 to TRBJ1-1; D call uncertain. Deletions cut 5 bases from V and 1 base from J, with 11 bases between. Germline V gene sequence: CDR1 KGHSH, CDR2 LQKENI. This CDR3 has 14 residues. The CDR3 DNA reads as TGTGCCAGCTCAGCCGAAAGGAGGAACACTGAAGCTTTCTTT. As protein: CASSAERRNTEAFF.

The CDR3 sequence is CASSPFQEATEAFF. The CDR3 DNA sequence: TGTGCCAGCTCACCATTTCAGGAGGCTACTGAAGCTTTCTTT. The chain combines TRBV18 with TRBJ1-1; no clear D. The CDR3 is made up of 14 amino acids. V shed 2 bases and J shed 5 bases, with 12 bases lying between them. The germline V gene encodes CDR1 KGHSH and CDR2 LQKENI.

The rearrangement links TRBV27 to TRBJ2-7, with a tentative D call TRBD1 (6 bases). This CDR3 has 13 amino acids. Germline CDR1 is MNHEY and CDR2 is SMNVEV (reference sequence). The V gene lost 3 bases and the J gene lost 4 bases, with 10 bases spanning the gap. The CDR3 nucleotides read TGTGCCAGCAGTTTCGACAGGTCTTACGAGCAGTACTTC. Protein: CASSFDRSYEQYF.